The clone carrying this T cell receptor (beta chain) appeared many times. Trimming removed 2 bases at V and 0 bases at J, with 8 bases between. The CDR3 runs to 15 residues. Germline V lookup: CDR1 MNHEY, CDR2 SVGEGT. MiXCR was run by TCRdb on the RACE reads, yielding one entry per CDR3 protein. The data contain approximately 400,000 distinct CDR3 sequences, approximately 5.1% of them singletons. The sample is drawn from a study of human T cells and chemical hapten exposure. Time point here: pre-sensitization, week 0. Stated treatment: therapeutic diphenylcyclopropenone sensitization with weekly scalp DPC.

The sample was whole blood, taken in connection with sensitization to the hapten diphenylcyclopropenone (DPC). V usage is TRBV6-2 or TRBV6-3 and J usage is TRBJ1-5; D is undetermined. This receptor was identified in a woman aged 50 to 60 with alopecia areata. Some clones in this sample may be carry-over from other donors' samples. Written as DNA, the CDR3 is TGTGCCAGCAGTTACCGTCCGGATAGCAATCAGCCCCAGCATTTT. Protein sequence: CASSYRPDSNQPQHF.